The 17 T cell receptor beta chains given below trace back to one sample, sequenced in a study of long-term antiretroviral therapy in people with HIV. Sequencing relied on immunoSEQ assay v3.0, run at survey level. Profiling relied on immunoSEQ multiplex PCR, and the TCRdb table lists in-frame clones only, not all of them. The sample lists over 40,000 clones, about 94% occurring once. The source material was unsorted PBMCs, sampled roughly 9.5 years after starting antiretroviral therapy. The receptor set was obtained from a man aged 25 to 40 with HIV.

The V gene is TRBV7-9, the J gene TRBJ1-2; no firm D call. Trimming removed 3 bases from V and 2 bases from J, with 7 bases in between. CDR3 length: 13 amino acids. Germline V gene lookup returns CDR1 SEHNR and CDR2 FQNEAQ (reference sequence). The CDR3 region has the DNA TGTGCCAGCAGCTTGAGTGCAAACTATGGCTACACCTTC. Translated: CASSLSANYGYTF.

The V gene is TRBV27, the J gene TRBJ2-3, with D perhaps matching TRBD1 (7 bases). This CDR3 is built from 16 residues. With 5 bases removed from V and 4 bases from J, the gap between germline ends came to 19 bases. The germline V gene has CDR1 MNHEY and CDR2 SMNVEV (reference sequence). CDR3 in amino acids: CASSPSRGEVADTQYF. In nucleotides, the CDR3 is TGTGCCAGCAGTCCCTCCAGGGGGGAGGTCGCAGATACGCAGTATTTT.

This chain connects TRBV7-9 to TRBJ1-2, with 7 bases that match TRBD1. This CDR3 has 13 amino acids. In germline, CDR1 is SEHNR, CDR2 FQNEAQ (reference sequence). J was trimmed by 4 bases and V by 3 bases; bases with no gene match: 2. CDR3 loop: CASSFRDSYGYTF. DNA of the CDR3: TGTGCCAGCAGCTTCCGGGACAGCTATGGCTACACCTTC.

This sequence joins TRBV2 and TRBJ1-2; D unresolved. In germline, CDR1 is SNHLY, CDR2 FYNNEI. This CDR3 is 15 amino acids long. The V gene lost 7 bases and the J gene lost 4 bases, with 19 bases spanning the gap. The CDR3 is CASTPTAASGYGYTF. DNA of the CDR3: TGTGCCAGCACCCCGACGGCCGCAAGTGGCTATGGCTACACCTTC.

This sequence joins TRBV5-4 and TRBJ2-1, with D perhaps matching TRBD2 (5 bases). V lost 4 bases and J 1 base, leaving 18 bases between the germline ends. The length of the CDR3 is 17 residues. The germline V gene has CDR1 SGHNT and CDR2 YYREEE (reference sequence). The CDR3 bases are TGTGCCAGCAGCAGATCAGCGGTACAGACTTCCTACAATGAGCAGTTCTTC. Translated, it gives CASSRSAVQTSYNEQFF.

The chain joins TRBV5-1 to TRBJ2-3; TRBD2 aligns across 8 bases. This CDR3 contains 15 residues. Trimming took 1 base from V and 2 from J; bases not matched to a gene: 3. CDR1 is SGHRS and CDR2 is YFSETQ in the germline V gene. This chain's CDR3 is CASSLRLAPTDTQYF. CDR3 coding DNA: TGCGCCAGCAGCTTGAGACTAGCGCCCACAGATACGCAGTATTTT.

This sequence joins TRBV4-1 and TRBJ1-2; D remains ambiguous. The length of the CDR3 is 17 residues. Germline CDR1 MGHRA, CDR2 YSYEKL. V was trimmed by 4 bases and J by 0 bases, leaving 18 bases between them. The CDR3 spells CASSRLRSGFANYGYTF. The CDR3 DNA is TGCGCCAGCAGCCGATTACGCTCGGGCTTCGCTAACTATGGCTACACCTTC.

This rearrangement joins TRBV6-1 to TRBJ2-7; 7 positions match TRBD2. Per germline, CDR1 MNHNS and CDR2 SASEGT. This CDR3 comprises 13 residues. The V and J ends lost 6 bases and 3 bases, in that order; junction bases with no gene match: 5. This CDR3 is CASSWGGVYEQYV. For the CDR3, the DNA is TGTGCCAGCAGCTGGGGAGGGGTCTACGAGCAGTACGTC.

The chain recombines TRBV2 with TRBJ1-4; D remains unclear. The CDR3 runs 15 residues. Trimming stripped 2 bases from V and 7 bases from J, with 14 bases between. The germline gives CDR1 SNHLY, CDR2 FYNNEI. CDR3 loop: CASSETGNPSEKLFF. The CDR3 coding sequence is TGTGCCAGCAGTGAAACTGGGAATCCGAGTGAAAAACTGTTTTTT.

The chain recombines TRBV7-2 with TRBJ2-7; tentatively, D is TRBD2 (6 bases). The germline V and J ends were trimmed by 1 base and 2 bases, with 24 bases remaining between them. CDR3 length: 19 residues. Germline V gene lookup returns CDR1 SGHTA and CDR2 FQGNSA. For the CDR3, the DNA is TGTGCCAGCAGCTTAGAGGACTATGGGGTTGAAGGAATCCCCTACGAGCAGTACTTC. Protein: CASSLEDYGVEGIPYEQYF.

This chain links TRBV19 with TRBJ1-5; D gene uncertain. The CDR3 totals 12 residues. V lost 5 bases and J lost 5, with 7 bases in between. Germline-derived CDR1 and CDR2 are LNHDA and SQIVND (reference sequence). The CDR3 DNA is TGTGCCAGTAGTCATCTTCATCAGCCCCAGCATTTT. Translation gives CASSHLHQPQHF.

The rearrangement uses TRBV4-1 and TRBJ2-3; 9 bases map to TRBD1. The CDR3 runs 14 residues. In germline, CDR1 is MGHRA, CDR2 YSYEKL. J was trimmed by 2 bases and V by 8 bases; bases with no gene match: 5. Here the CDR3 reads CASEDRGNTDTQYF. CDR3 sequence (DNA): TGCGCCAGCGAAGACAGGGGGAACACAGATACGCAGTATTTT.

The chain carries TRBV27 and TRBJ2-1, with D perhaps matching TRBD2 (6 bases). This CDR3 is built from 15 residues. The V gene's germline CDR1 is MNHEY and CDR2 SMNVEV (reference sequence). Deletions cut 8 bases from V and 0 bases from J, with 14 bases between. CDR3 residues: CASGSTRPSYNEQFF. The CDR3 DNA reads as TGTGCCAGCGGCTCGACTAGACCCTCCTACAATGAGCAGTTCTTC.

The chain combines TRBV27 with TRBJ2-3, with D possibly TRBD2 on 5 matching bases. This CDR3 has 18 amino acids. The germline gives CDR1 MNHEY, CDR2 SMNVEV (reference sequence). V was clipped by 2 bases and J by 1 base, with 19 bases between them. The CDR3 DNA sequence: TGTGCCAGCAGTTTAGGGGTCGCGGGCTTTAGTGGCACAGATACGCAGTATTTT. Protein product: CASSLGVAGFSGTDTQYF.

The CDR3 is CASSTGLSATQETQYF. In DNA form, the CDR3 reads TGTGCCAGCAGTACCGGACTATCGGCAACCCAAGAGACCCAGTACTTC. The V and J genes are TRBV2 and TRBJ2-5; tentatively, D is TRBD2 (6 bases). The CDR3 is made up of 16 amino acids. Germline CDR1 SNHLY, CDR2 FYNNEI. The ends were cut back, 5 bases at V and 1 base at J, with 17 bases in the middle.

The chain joins TRBV5-1 to TRBJ2-1; D is possibly TRBD1 (5 bases). The CDR3 has 13 residues. V was shortened by 1 base and J by 6 bases, with 8 bases between the two germline ends. Germline V gene data show CDR1 as SGHRS and CDR2 as YFSETQ. The CDR3 nucleotides are TGCGCCAGCAGCTTGTGGGGCCTCAATGAGCAGTTCTTC. The encoded protein is CASSLWGLNEQFF.

V is TRBV7-8 and J is TRBJ2-5; D perhaps matches TRBD1 (6 bases). Germline V CDR1 and CDR2: SGHVS, FQNEAQ. The CDR3 runs 15 residues. The V and J ends lost 4 bases and 2 bases respectively, with 14 bases between them. The CDR3: CASSSGVASQETQYF. For the CDR3, the DNA is TGTGCCAGCAGCTCAGGGGTCGCGTCTCAAGAGACCCAGTACTTC.